The 15 T cell receptor beta chains below were found in one sample sequenced in a study of cytotoxic CD8 clonotypes in ibrutinib-treated CLL. Profiling relied on immunoSEQ multiplex PCR, and the TCRdb table lists in-frame clones only, not all of them. Of more than 150,000 clones in the sample, 55% to 85% were seen once. Sequencing was performed on PBMCs, taken after 24 months of ibrutinib treatment. All receptors derive from a human donor with chronic lymphocytic leukemia.

This chain's CDR3 is CASSGLRGTAYNEQFF. The CDR3, as DNA: TGTGCCAGCAGTGGCCTAAGAGGGACGGCCTACAATGAGCAGTTCTTC. The genes are TRBV25-1 and TRBJ2-1; D is perhaps TRBD1 or TRBD2 (5 bases each). The CDR3 totals 16 residues. Trimming pared 4 bases from V and 2 bases from J, leaving 15 bases between. Germline V gives CDR1 MGHDK, CDR2 SYGVNS.

This clone was observed a single time. The rearrangement links TRBV7-6 to TRBJ2-1; 7 nucleotides align to TRBD2. This CDR3 has 15 residues. The germline gives CDR1 SGHVS, CDR2 FNYEAQ. The V gene end was trimmed by 1 base and the J gene end by 12 bases; junction bases not matched to a gene: 12. CDR3: CASSLVASGGRGQFF. The DNA for the CDR3 is TGTGCCAGCAGCTTAGTGGCTAGCGGAGGGCGCGGGCAGTTCTTC.

The chain employs TRBV21-1 and TRBJ1-1; the D call of TRBD1 is as the table states it, not checked on the DNA. TRBV21-1 is listed as a pseudogene. CDR3 length: 17 amino acids. DNA of the CDR3: TGTGCCAGCAGCAAATGTTCGGCTACAGGGCGATACACTGAAGCTTTCTTT. Amino acids: CASSKCSATGRYTEAFF.

This clone was counted a few times. This chain links TRBV27 with TRBJ2-2; possible D gene TRBD1, 5 bases. The CDR3 spans 14 residues. Trimming shortened V by 3 bases and J by 6 bases, and 11 bases separated the two germline ends. CDR1 and CDR2 (germline): MNHEY, SMNVEV (reference sequence). As DNA, the CDR3 is TGTGCCAGCAGTTTGTCAGGGTCGGCCGGGGAGCTGTTTTTT. As protein: CASSLSGSAGELFF.

This rearrangement joins TRBV7-3 to TRBJ2-3; the D call may be TRBD1 or TRBD2 (5 bases each). The germline V gene has CDR1 SGHTA and CDR2 FQGTGA. V lost 3 bases, J lost 0 bases, and 10 bases lay in between. The CDR3 covers 15 residues. This chain's CDR3 is CASSLGVQSTDTQYF. The CDR3 coding sequence is TGTGCCAGCAGCTTGGGGGTACAGAGCACAGATACGCAGTATTTT. The full variable domain, rest sourced from reference TRBV7-3 and TRBJ2-3, is GAGVSQTPSNKVTEKGKYVELRCDPISGHTALYWYRQSLGQGPEFLIYFQGTGAADDSGLPNDRFFAVRPEGSVSTLKIQRTERGDSAVYLCASSLGVQSTDTQYFGPGTRLTVL.

Written as DNA, the CDR3 is TGTGCCTGGAGTACCGACAGGGATAACTATGGCTACACCTTC. Its protein is CAWSTDRDNYGYTF. The J gene is TRBJ1-2, the V gene TRBV30; 7 positions match TRBD1. Germline V lookup: CDR1 GTSNPN, CDR2 SVGIG (reference sequence). The CDR3 is 14 residues long. Trimming cost V 2 bases and J 1 base; bases outside gene matches: 4.

This sequence joins TRBV9 and TRBJ2-2; 7 bases fit TRBD2. Trimming took 6 bases from V and 7 from J; bases not matched to a gene: 12. The CDR3 loop spans 15 amino acids. CDR1 is SGDLS and CDR2 is YYNGEE in the germline V gene. This CDR3 is CASTYLPGGGGELFF. For the CDR3, the DNA is TGTGCCAGCACCTACCTGCCGGGAGGAGGCGGGGAGCTGTTTTTT.

This clone has just a few counts. The chain is built from TRBV10-3 and TRBJ2-7, with 7 positions matching TRBD1. This CDR3 contains 13 residues. Trimming cost V 9 bases and J 3 bases; bases outside gene matches: 8. The germline V gene encodes CDR1 ENHRY and CDR2 SYGVKD. CDR3 region: CAIGPDRDYEQYF. CDR3 nucleotides: TGTGCCATAGGCCCCGACAGGGACTACGAGCAGTACTTC.

The chain is built from TRBV5-1 and TRBJ2-7; 13 bases are a match to TRBD2. CDR3 length equals 17 residues. Per the germline V gene, CDR1 is SGHRS and CDR2 is YFSETQ. After removal of 4 bases from V and 0 bases from J, the junction contained 7 bases not matched to a gene. The chain's CDR3 is CASSQGLAGIRSYEQYF. The CDR3 DNA sequence: TGCGCCAGCAGCCAGGGACTAGCGGGAATTCGCTCCTACGAGCAGTACTTC.

This clone was picked up one time. The chain combines TRBV6-5 with TRBJ2-7; D remains unclear. The V gene's germline CDR1 is MNHEY and CDR2 SVGAGI. This CDR3 contains 13 residues. The V and J ends lost 0 bases and 2 bases respectively, with 5 bases between them. The CDR3 nucleotides read TGTGCCAGCAGTTACTCGTGGGCCTACGAGCAGTACTTC. This codes for CASSYSWAYEQYF.

V usage is TRBV10-3 and J usage is TRBJ2-2, with D possibly being TRBD1 or TRBD2 (5 bases each). Germline values: CDR1 ENHRY, CDR2 SYGVKD. The CDR3 extends over 15 amino acids. V was clipped by 7 bases and J by 3 bases, with 15 bases between them. The CDR3 DNA is TGTGCCATCAAGGGATACCTGGGGGACACCGGGGAGCTGTTTTTT. Translating gives CAIKGYLGDTGELFF.

The chain uses TRBV4-3 and TRBJ2-1; 14 bases are shared with TRBD2. There are 18 residues in the CDR3. The J segment lost 2 bases and the V segment lost 4 bases, leaving 7 bases of the junction unmatched. Per the germline V gene, CDR1 is LGHNA and CDR2 is YSLEER. The CDR3 DNA reads TGCGCCAGCAGCCCGGGACTAGCGGGAGAGTATACCTACAATGAGCAGTTCTTC. This translates into CASSPGLAGEYTYNEQFF.

The genes are TRBV9 and TRBJ1-1; the D is unclear. Germline assignment: CDR1 SGDLS and CDR2 YYNGEE. V was shortened by 6 bases and J by 1 base, with 10 bases between the two germline ends. The CDR3 length is 13 residues. The CDR3 sequence: CASTYTPNTEAFF. In DNA form, the CDR3 reads TGTGCCAGCACCTATACACCGAACACTGAAGCTTTCTTT.

In nucleotides, the CDR3 is TGTGCCAGCAGTTCGGGACAGGGTATCGGTACGCAGTATTTT. Its translation is CASSSGQGIGTQYF. The genes are TRBV28 and TRBJ2-3; TRBD1 agrees at 9 bases. Germline V gene data show CDR1 as MDHEN and CDR2 as SYDVKM. The CDR3 has 14 residues. Trimming at V came to 4 bases and at J to 8 bases, leaving 7 bases not matched to a gene. Using reference TRBV28 and TRBJ2-3 for the parts outside the CDR3, the full variable domain is DVKVTQSSRYLVKRTGEKVFLECVQDMDHENMFWYRQDPGLGLRLIYFSYDVKMKEKGDIPEGYSVSREKKERFSLILESASTNQTSMYLCASSSGQGIGTQYFGPGTRLTVL.

J is TRBJ2-7 and V is TRBV12-5; D may be TRBD2 (7 bases). Germline CDR1 reads LGHNT; CDR2 reads FRNRAP. V lost 7 bases, J lost 7 bases, and 20 bases lay in between. The CDR3 spans 14 residues. The CDR3 region is CASANGGRLGEQYF. The CDR3 nucleotides are TGTGCTAGTGCAAACGGGGGGCGCCTGGGAGAGCAGTACTTC.